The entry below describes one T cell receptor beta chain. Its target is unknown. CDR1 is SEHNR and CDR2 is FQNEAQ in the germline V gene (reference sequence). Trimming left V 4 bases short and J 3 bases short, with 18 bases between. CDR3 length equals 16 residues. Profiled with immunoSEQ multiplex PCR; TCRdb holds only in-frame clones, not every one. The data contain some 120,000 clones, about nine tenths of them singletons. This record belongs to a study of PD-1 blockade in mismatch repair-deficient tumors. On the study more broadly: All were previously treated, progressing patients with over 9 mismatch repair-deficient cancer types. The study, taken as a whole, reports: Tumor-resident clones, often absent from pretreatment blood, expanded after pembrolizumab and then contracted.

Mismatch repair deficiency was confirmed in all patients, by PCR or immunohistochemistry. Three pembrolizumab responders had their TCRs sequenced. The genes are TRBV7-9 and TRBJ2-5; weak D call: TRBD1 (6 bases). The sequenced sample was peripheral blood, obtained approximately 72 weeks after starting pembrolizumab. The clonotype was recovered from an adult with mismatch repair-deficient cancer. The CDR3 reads CASSSGVWEPEETQYF. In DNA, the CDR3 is TGTGCCAGCAGCTCAGGGGTTTGGGAGCCCGAAGAGACCCAGTACTTC.